A single sample gave rise to the 3 T cell receptor beta chains below, sequenced in a study of PD-1 blockade in classical Hodgkin lymphoma. The protocol was immunoSEQ multiplex PCR, while the TCRdb copy is restricted to in-frame clones and leaves out a portion. The sample has around 30,000 clones; around 80% are singletons. The time point denotes: cycle 4 day 1 (C4D1), after six to seven weeks of nivolumab. Every patient experienced relapse after autologous stem cell transplantation, and brentuximab vedotin exposure varied. Material: peripheral blood mononuclear cells (PBMCs), obtained before the fourth cycle of nivolumab. Receptor source: a human donor with classical Hodgkin lymphoma.

The J gene is TRBJ2-7, the V gene TRBV5-1, with 11 bases identical to TRBD2. Looked up from germline, CDR1 is SGHRS and CDR2 is YFSETQ. Trimming at V came to 4 bases and at J to 3 bases, leaving 6 bases not matched to a gene. The CDR3 runs to 15 residues. The CDR3 region is CASSPGLAGRYEQYF. The CDR3 DNA is TGCGCCAGCAGCCCAGGACTAGCGGGCCGCTACGAGCAGTACTTC.

The chain combines TRBV6-1 with TRBJ2-7, with unresolved D. Trimming stripped 8 bases from V and 6 bases from J, with 14 bases between. CDR1 is MNHNS, CDR2 SASEGT, per germline. The length of the CDR3 is 12 residues. CDR3 loop: CASGGFFVEQYF. The CDR3 coding sequence is TGTGCCAGCGGTGGGTTTTTTGTCGAGCAGTACTTC.

The rearrangement uses TRBV18 and TRBJ2-2; no clear D. CDR1 is KGHSH, CDR2 LQKENI, per germline. The CDR3 spans 12 residues. The germline V and J ends were trimmed by 2 bases and 8 bases, with 6 bases remaining between them. The CDR3 bases are TGTGCCAGCTCACCAGCTGGGGGGGAGCTGTTTTTT. As protein: CASSPAGGELFF.